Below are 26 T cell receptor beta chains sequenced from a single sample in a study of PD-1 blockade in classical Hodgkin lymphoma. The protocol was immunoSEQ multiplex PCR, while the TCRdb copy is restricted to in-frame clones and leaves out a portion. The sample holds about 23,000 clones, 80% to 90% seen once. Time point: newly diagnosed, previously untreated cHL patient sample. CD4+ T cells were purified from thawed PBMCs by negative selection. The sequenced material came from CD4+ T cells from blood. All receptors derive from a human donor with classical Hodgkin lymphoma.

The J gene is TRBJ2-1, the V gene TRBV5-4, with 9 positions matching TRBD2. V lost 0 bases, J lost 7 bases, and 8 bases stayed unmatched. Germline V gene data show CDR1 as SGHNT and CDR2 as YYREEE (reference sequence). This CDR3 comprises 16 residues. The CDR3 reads CASSLVGGRARNEQFF. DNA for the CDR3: TGTGCCAGCAGCTTGGTTGGCGGGAGGGCCAGAAATGAGCAGTTCTTC.

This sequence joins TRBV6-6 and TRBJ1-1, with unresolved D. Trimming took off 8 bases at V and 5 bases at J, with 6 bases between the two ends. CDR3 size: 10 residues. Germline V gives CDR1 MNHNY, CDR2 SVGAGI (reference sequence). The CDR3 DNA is TGTGCCAGCGGGCGGACTGAAGCTTTCTTT. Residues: CASGRTEAFF.

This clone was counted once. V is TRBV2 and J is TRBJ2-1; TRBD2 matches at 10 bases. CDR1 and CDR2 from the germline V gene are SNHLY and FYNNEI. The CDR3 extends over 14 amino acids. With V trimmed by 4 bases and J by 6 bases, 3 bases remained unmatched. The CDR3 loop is CASSGLAGVNEQFF. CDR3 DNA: TGTGCCAGCAGTGGGCTAGCGGGGGTCAATGAGCAGTTCTTC.

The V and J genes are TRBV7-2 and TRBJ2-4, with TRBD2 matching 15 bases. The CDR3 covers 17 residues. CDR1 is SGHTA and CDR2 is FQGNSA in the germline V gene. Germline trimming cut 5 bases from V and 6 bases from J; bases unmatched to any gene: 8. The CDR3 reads CASSIWTSGGARNIQYF. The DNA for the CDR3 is TGTGCCAGCAGCATTTGGACTAGCGGGGGGGCAAGAAACATTCAGTACTTC.

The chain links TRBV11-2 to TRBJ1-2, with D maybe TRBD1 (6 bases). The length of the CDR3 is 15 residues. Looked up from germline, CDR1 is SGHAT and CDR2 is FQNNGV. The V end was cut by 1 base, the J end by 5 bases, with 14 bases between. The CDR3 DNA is TGTGCCAGCAGCTTAGGACAGGTGCTCCCTTATGGCTACACCTTC. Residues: CASSLGQVLPYGYTF.

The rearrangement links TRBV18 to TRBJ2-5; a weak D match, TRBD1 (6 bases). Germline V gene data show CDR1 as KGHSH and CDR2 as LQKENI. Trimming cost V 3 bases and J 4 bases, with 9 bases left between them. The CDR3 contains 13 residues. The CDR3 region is CASSPGQRETQYF. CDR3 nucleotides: TGTGCCAGCTCACCTGGACAGCGAGAGACCCAGTACTTC.

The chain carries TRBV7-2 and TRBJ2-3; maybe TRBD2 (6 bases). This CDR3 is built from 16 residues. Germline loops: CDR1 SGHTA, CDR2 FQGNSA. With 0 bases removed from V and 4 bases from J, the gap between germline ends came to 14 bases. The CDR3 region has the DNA TGTGCCAGCAGCTTAGCCCGCGGGATGGTACCAGATACGCAGTATTTT. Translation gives CASSLARGMVPDTQYF.

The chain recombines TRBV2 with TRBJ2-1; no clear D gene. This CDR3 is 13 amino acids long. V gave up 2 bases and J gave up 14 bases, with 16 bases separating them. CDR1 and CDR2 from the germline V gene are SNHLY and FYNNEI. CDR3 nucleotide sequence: TGTGCCAGCAGTGAACGAATAGCTAGAAAGGAGTTCTTC. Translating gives CASSERIARKEFF.

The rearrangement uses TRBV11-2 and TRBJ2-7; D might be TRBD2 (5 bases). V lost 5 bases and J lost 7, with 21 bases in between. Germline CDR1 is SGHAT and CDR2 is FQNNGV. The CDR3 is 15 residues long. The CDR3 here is CASSQTMPGIGEQYF. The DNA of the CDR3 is TGTGCCAGCAGCCAGACGATGCCGGGGATTGGGGAGCAGTACTTC.

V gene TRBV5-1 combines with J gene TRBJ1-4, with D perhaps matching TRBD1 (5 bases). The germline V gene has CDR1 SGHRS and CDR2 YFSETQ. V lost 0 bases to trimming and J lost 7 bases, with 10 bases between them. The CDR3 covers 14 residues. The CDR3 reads CASSLVQGGEKLFF. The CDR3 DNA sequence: TGCGCCAGCAGCTTGGTGCAGGGAGGTGAAAAACTGTTTTTT. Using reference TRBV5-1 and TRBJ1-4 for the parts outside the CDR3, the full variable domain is KAGVTQTPRYLIKTRGQQVTLSCSPISGHRSVSWYQQTPGQGLQFLFEYFSETQRNKGNFPGRFSGRQFSNSRSEMNVSTLELGDSALYLCASSLVQGGEKLFFGSGTQLSVL.

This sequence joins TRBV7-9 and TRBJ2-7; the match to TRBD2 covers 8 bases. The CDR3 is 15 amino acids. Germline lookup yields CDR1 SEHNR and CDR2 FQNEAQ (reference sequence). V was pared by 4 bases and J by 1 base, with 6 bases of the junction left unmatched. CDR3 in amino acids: CASSSGGTSSYEQYF. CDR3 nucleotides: TGTGCCAGCAGCTCGGGAGGGACATCATCCTACGAGCAGTACTTC.

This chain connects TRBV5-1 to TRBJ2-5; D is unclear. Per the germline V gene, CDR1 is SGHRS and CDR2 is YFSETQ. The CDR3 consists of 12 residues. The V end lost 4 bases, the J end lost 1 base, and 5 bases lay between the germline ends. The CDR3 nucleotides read TGCGCCAGCAGCGGAAGCCAAGAGACCCAGTACTTC. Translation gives CASSGSQETQYF.

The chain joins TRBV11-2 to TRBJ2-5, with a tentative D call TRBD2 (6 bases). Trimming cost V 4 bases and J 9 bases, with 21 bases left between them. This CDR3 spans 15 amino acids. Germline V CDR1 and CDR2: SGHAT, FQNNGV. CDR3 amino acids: CASSSSPGLGGPQYF. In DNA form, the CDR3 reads TGTGCCAGCAGCTCCTCCCCCGGCCTCGGAGGGCCCCAGTACTTC.

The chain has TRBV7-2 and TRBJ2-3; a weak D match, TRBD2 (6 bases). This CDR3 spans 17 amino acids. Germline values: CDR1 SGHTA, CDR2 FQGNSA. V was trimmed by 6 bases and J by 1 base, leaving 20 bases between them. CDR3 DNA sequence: TGTGCCAGCAGTCCAAGAACTCTAGCGTCGGGCACAGATACGCAGTATTTT. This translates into CASSPRTLASGTDTQYF.

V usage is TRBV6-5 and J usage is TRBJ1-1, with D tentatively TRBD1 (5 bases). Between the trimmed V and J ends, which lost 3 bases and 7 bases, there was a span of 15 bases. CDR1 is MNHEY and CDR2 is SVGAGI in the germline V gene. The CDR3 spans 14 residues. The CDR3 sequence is CASSYSTGLGEAFF. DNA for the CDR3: TGTGCCAGCAGTTATTCTACAGGCTTGGGTGAAGCTTTCTTT.

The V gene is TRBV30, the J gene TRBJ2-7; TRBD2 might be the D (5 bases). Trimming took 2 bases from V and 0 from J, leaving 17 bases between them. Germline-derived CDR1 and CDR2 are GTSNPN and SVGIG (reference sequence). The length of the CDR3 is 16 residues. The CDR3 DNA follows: TGTGCCTGGAGTACTTGGAGGAGTCAGAGCTCCTACGAGCAGTACTTC. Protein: CAWSTWRSQSSYEQYF.

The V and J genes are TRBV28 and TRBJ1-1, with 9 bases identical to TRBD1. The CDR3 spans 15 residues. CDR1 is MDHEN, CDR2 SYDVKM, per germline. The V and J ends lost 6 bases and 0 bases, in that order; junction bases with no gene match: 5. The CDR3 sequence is CASSRTGVMNTEAFF. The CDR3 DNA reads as TGTGCCAGCAGCCGGACAGGGGTTATGAACACTGAAGCTTTCTTT.

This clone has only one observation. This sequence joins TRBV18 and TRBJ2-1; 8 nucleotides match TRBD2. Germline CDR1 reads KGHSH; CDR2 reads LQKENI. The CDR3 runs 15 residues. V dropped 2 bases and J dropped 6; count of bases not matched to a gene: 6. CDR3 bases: TGTGCCAGCTCACCAAACGGGGGGGCGGTCAATGAGCAGTTCTTC. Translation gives CASSPNGGAVNEQFF.

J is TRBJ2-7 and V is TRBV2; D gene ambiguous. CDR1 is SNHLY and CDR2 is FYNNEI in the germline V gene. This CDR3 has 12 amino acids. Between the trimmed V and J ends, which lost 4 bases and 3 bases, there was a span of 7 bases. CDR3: CASSVYVYEQYF. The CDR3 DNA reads TGTGCCAGCAGTGTATACGTCTACGAGCAGTACTTC.

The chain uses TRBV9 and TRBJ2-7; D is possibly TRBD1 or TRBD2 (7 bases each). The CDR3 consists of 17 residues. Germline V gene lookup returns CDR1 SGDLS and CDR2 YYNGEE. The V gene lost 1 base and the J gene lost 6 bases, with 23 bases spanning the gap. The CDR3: CASSVTGTAAGEVEQYF. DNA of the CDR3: TGTGCCAGCAGCGTAACCGGGACAGCCGCGGGAGAGGTCGAGCAGTACTTC.

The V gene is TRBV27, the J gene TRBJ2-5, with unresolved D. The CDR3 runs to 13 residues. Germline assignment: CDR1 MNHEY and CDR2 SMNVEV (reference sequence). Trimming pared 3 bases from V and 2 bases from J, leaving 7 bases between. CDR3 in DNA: TGTGCCAGCAGTTTTCGGCCACAAGAGACCCAGTACTTC. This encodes CASSFRPQETQYF.

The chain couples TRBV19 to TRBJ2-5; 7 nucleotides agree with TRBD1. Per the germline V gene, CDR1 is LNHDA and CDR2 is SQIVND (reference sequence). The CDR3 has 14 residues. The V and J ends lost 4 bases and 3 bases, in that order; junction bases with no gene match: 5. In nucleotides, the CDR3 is TGTGCCAGTAGTACCACCGGGACAGAAGAGACCCAGTACTTC. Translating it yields CASSTTGTEETQYF.

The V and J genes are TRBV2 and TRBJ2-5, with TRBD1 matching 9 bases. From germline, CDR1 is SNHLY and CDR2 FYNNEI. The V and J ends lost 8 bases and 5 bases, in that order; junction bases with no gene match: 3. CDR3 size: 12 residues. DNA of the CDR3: TGTGCCAGCGGGACAGGGTTGGAGACCCAGTACTTC. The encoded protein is CASGTGLETQYF.

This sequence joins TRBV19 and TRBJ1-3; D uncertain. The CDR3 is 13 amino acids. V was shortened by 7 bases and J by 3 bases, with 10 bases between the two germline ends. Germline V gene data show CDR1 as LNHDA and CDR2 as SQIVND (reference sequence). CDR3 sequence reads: CASTTGFGNTIYF. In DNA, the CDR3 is TGTGCCAGTACTACCGGGTTTGGAAACACCATATATTTT. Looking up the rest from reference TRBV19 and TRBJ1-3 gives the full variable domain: DGGITQSPKYLFRKEGQNVTLSCEQNLNHDAMYWYRQDPGQGLRLIYYSQIVNDFQKGDIAEGYSVSREKKESFPLTVTSAQKNPTAFYLCASTTGFGNTIYFGEGSWLTVV.

The CDR3 spells CASSFRKPMNTEAFF. The CDR3, as DNA: TGTGCCAGCAGTTTTCGGAAACCCATGAACACTGAAGCTTTCTTT. The chain couples TRBV6-5 to TRBJ1-1; D gene ambiguous. The V gene's germline CDR1 is MNHEY and CDR2 SVGAGI. This CDR3 spans 15 amino acids. The V end lost 4 bases, the J end lost 0 bases, and 12 bases lay between the germline ends.

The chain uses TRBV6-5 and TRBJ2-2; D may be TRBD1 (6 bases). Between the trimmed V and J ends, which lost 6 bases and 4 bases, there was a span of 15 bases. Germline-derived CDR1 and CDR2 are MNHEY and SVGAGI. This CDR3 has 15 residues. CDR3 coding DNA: TGTGCCAGCAGCCTACAGGGCCGGGGCACCGGGGAGCTGTTTTTT. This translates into CASSLQGRGTGELFF.